Detailed here is one TCR beta chain. No antigen is known for it. TCRbeta libraries were built with three rounds of nested PCR, modified from ARM-PCR. TCRdb ran MiXCR on the multiplex PCR reads and lists one entry per CDR3 protein. The table records about 110,000 distinct CDR3 sequences, 62% of them present only once. RNA was extracted from bulk tissue without any cell sorting. More than 3 cm separated this lung sample from the edge of the tumor. This sample is part of a study of tumor and adjacent non-tumor tissue in lung cancer. On the study more broadly: Patients comprised roughly 12 adenocarcinoma, a couple of squamous cell carcinoma and 1 small cell lung cancer.

The CDR3 extends over 12 amino acids. The V gene lost 10 bases and the J gene lost 5 bases, with 15 bases spanning the gap. CDR1 is SGHAT, CDR2 FQNNGV, per germline. General study points: TCR diversity was significantly greater in tumor than normal lung tissue. In normal lung, the top 100 clones were significantly more dominant than in tumor.

The chain joins TRBV11-2 to TRBJ2-7, with D perhaps matching TRBD2 (6 bases). This receptor was taken from a man aged 55 to 70 with non-small cell lung cancer. Sequenced sample: distant non-tumor lung tissue. As DNA, the CDR3 is TGTGCCAACAACTTAGGACTACACGAGCAGTACTTC. Translated, it gives CANNLGLHEQYF.